The source of this T cell receptor beta chain is a study of shared clonotypes between healthy human individuals. The protocol was immunoSEQ multiplex PCR, while the TCRdb copy is restricted to in-frame clones and leaves out a portion. The sample records 2 million to 2.5 million clones, more than 85% being singletons. The CDR3 consists of 13 residues. The germline gives CDR1 SNHLY, CDR2 FYNNEI. The ends lost 3 bases at V and 3 bases at J; junction bases unmatched: 1. The rearrangement links TRBV2 to TRBJ2-7, with 8 bases that match TRBD1. Sample: naive CD4+ T cells from PBMCs. Subset reported: CD45RA+ positively selected. This sequence was found in a man aged 18 to 30 in good health. Some clones in this sample may be carry-over from other donors' samples. The CDR3 here is CASSETGVYEQYF. CDR3 nucleotides: TGTGCCAGCAGTGAGACAGGGGTCTACGAGCAGTACTTC.